The clone carrying this TCR beta chain was seen only once. The sample belongs to a study of blood T cell repertoires in COVID-19. The V segment lost 0 bases and the J segment 7 bases; nucleotides outside the gene matches: 10. The germline CDR1 and CDR2 sequences are SGHVS and FNYEAQ. This CDR3 comprises 17 residues. Libraries were prepared by immunoSEQ multiplex PCR; TCRdb keeps only in-frame clonotypes and omits some of them. The data contain about 130,000 clones, around nine tenths of them singletons. This sequence joins TRBV7-6 and TRBJ2-1; 9 nucleotides align to TRBD2. This sequence was found in a man aged 50-60 years with COVID-19, enrolled during active disease. The sample comprised peripheral blood. DNA for the CDR3: TGTGCCAGCAGCTTAGCGAACCCGGGACTAGCCAAAAATGAGCAGTTCTTC. Its protein is CASSLANPGLAKNEQFF.